Following are 31 T cell receptor beta chains from one sample sequenced in a study of spatial heterogeneity in lung cancer. As to time point: sample taken at primary tumor resection. Antigens for these TCRs are unknown. From the 5' RACE reads, TCRdb called clonotypes with MiXCR, one entry per CDR3 protein. The data contain about 30,000 distinct CDR3 sequences, roughly 7.4% of them singletons. Study-level findings and limits: The number of expanded tumor alpha and beta chains correlated with mutation number.

The sequences come from lung tumor tissue, collected at surgery. Receptor source: a male donor with early-stage non-small cell lung cancer.

This chain links TRBV4-2 with TRBJ2-3; D is possibly TRBD1 or TRBD2 (5 bases each). Germline V lookup: CDR1 LGHNA, CDR2 YNFKEQ. The CDR3 contains 16 residues. V lost 0 bases and J lost 3, with 13 bases in between. Written as DNA, the CDR3 is TGTGCCAGCAGCCAAGATCCGAGGGGCGCGACAGATACGCAGTATTTT. Residues: CASSQDPRGATDTQYF.

Judged by abundance, this clonotype is medium-sized. The chain joins TRBV7-6 to TRBJ2-1; 7 bases match TRBD1. Germline CDR1 is SGHVS and CDR2 is FNYEAQ. The CDR3 has 16 residues. V lost 1 base to trimming and J lost 9 bases; unmatched junction nucleotides: 12. The CDR3 here is CASSLVTGEGIGEQFF. CDR3 bases: TGTGCCAGCAGCTTAGTCACAGGGGAAGGGATCGGTGAGCAGTTCTTC. Variable domain in full (rest from reference TRBV7-6 and TRBJ2-1): GAGVSQSPRYKVTKRGQDVALRCDPISGHVSLYWYRQALGQGPEFLTYFNYEAQQDKSGLPNDRFSAERPEGSISTLTIQRTEQRDSAMYRCASSLVTGEGIGEQFFGPGTRLTVL.

This clonotype was counted at least ten times. The chain couples TRBV11-2 to TRBJ2-2, with 8 positions matching TRBD1. This CDR3 is built from 15 residues. In germline, CDR1 is SGHAT, CDR2 FQNNGV. J lost 5 bases, V lost 4 bases, and 6 bases had no gene match. The CDR3 DNA is TGTGCCAGCAGCTCCGGACAGGGAAGAACCGGGGAGCTGTTTTTT. Translating it yields CASSSGQGRTGELFF.

This clonotype has ten or more counts. The rearrangement links TRBV10-1 to TRBJ2-1; D might be TRBD2 (5 bases). The CDR3 is 11 amino acids. V shed 3 bases and J shed 8 bases, with 5 bases lying between them. CDR1 WNHNN and CDR2 SYGVQD come from the germline V gene (reference sequence). The CDR3 DNA is TGCGCCAGCAGTGACGGGGATGAGCAGTTCTTC. Residues: CASSDGDEQFF.

By its share, this clonotype is medium-sized (0.01 to 0.1%). This chain links TRBV6-5 with TRBJ2-3, with D perhaps matching TRBD1 or TRBD2 (5 bases each). There are 15 residues in the CDR3. Germline CDR1 is MNHEY and CDR2 is SVGAGI. Trimming removed 0 bases from V and 2 bases from J, with 9 bases in between. The CDR3 protein is CASSYSGPLTDTQYF. CDR3 in DNA: TGTGCCAGCAGTTACTCGGGACCCCTCACAGATACGCAGTATTTT.

This clonotype was observed many times. The rearrangement links TRBV5-1 to TRBJ2-5; 8 bases are a match to TRBD1. V lost 10 bases, J lost 3 bases, and 5 bases stayed unmatched. The CDR3 consists of 12 residues. Germline loops: CDR1 SGHRS, CDR2 YFSETQ. CDR3 protein: CALRGREETQYF. The CDR3 DNA is TGCGCCCTCAGGGGGCGGGAAGAGACCCAGTACTTC.

For the CDR3, the DNA is TGTGCCAGCAGGCCCCCTGGGACAGGCTCCTACGAGCAGTACTTC. The encoded protein is CASRPPGTGSYEQYF. The gene calls are TRBV6-1 and TRBJ2-7; 8 bases fit TRBD1. The V segment lost 6 bases and the J segment 0 bases; nucleotides outside the gene matches: 7. This CDR3 is built from 15 residues. Germline V gene sequence: CDR1 MNHNS, CDR2 SASEGT.

This clonotype was picked up many times. J is TRBJ2-1 and V is TRBV28; D unresolved. V was trimmed by 2 bases and J by 0 bases, leaving 8 bases between them. This CDR3 region has 15 residues. Germline values: CDR1 MDHEN, CDR2 SYDVKM. CDR3 region: CASSLPISSYNEQFF. CDR3 DNA sequence: TGTGCCAGCAGTTTACCGATTAGCTCCTACAATGAGCAGTTCTTC.

This clonotype has ten or more counts. V usage is TRBV6-2 or TRBV6-3 and J usage is TRBJ2-1; D is perhaps TRBD1 (7 bases). Germline loops: CDR1 MNHEY, CDR2 SVGEGT. Trimming removed 2 bases from V and 4 bases from J, with 12 bases in between. The CDR3 contains 15 residues. The CDR3 sequence: CASSYAGQRYNEQFF. The CDR3 DNA sequence: TGTGCCAGCAGTTACGCGGGACAGAGGTACAATGAGCAGTTCTTC.

Many counts were recorded for this clonotype. The chain joins TRBV20-1 to TRBJ2-3; tentatively, D is TRBD1 (5 bases). The CDR3 extends over 13 amino acids. V gave up 6 bases and J gave up 0 bases, with 10 bases separating them. Germline loops: CDR1 DFQATT, CDR2 SNEGSKA (reference sequence). As DNA, the CDR3 is TGCAGTGCCAAGACAGAAAGCACAGATACGCAGTATTTT. Translated, it gives CSAKTESTDTQYF.

This clonotype has a count of ten or more. The chain combines TRBV5-4 with TRBJ1-6; the match to TRBD1 covers 7 bases. In germline, CDR1 is SGHNT, CDR2 YYREEE (reference sequence). This CDR3 is 13 amino acids long. After removal of 1 base from V and 9 bases from J, the junction contained 1 base not matched to a gene. CDR3 region: CASSLTGASPLHF. DNA for the CDR3: TGTGCCAGCAGCTTGACAGGGGCTTCACCCCTCCACTTT.

The V and J genes are TRBV18 and TRBJ1-5, with 7 bases aligning to TRBD1. Germline assignment: CDR1 KGHSH and CDR2 LQKENI. The ends lost 4 bases at V and 3 bases at J; junction bases unmatched: 3. This CDR3 has 14 residues. The CDR3 nucleotides read TGTGCCAGCTCACAGGGACAGCCCAATCAGCCCCAGCATTTT. Translation: CASSQGQPNQPQHF.

This clonotype was counted ten times or more. This chain joins TRBV2 and TRBJ2-2; 8 bases map to TRBD1. Trimming cost V 9 bases and J 4 bases; bases outside gene matches: 7. The germline gives CDR1 SNHLY, CDR2 FYNNEI. The CDR3 covers 14 residues. In DNA, the CDR3 is TGTGCCAGTATGACAGGGGTGGGCACCGGGGAGCTGTTTTTT. Translating it yields CASMTGVGTGELFF.

This clonotype was picked up a small number of times. The V and J genes are TRBV29-1 and TRBJ2-3; no clear D gene. CDR1 SQVTM and CDR2 ANQGSEA come from the germline V gene. With 5 bases removed from V and 8 bases from J, the gap between germline ends came to 8 bases. This CDR3 region has 10 residues. The CDR3 loop is CSVSEGTQYF. Here the CDR3 DNA reads TGCAGCGTTAGCGAAGGTACGCAGTATTTT.

This clonotype was counted many times. The chain employs TRBV6-5 and TRBJ2-2; the match to TRBD2 covers 10 bases. CDR3 length: 15 residues. V was clipped by 7 bases and J by 5 bases; unmatched bases: 7. Germline CDR1 MNHEY, CDR2 SVGAGI. The CDR3, as DNA: TGTGCCAGCACCCAAGCGGGGGGGAGGACCGGGGAGCTGTTTTTT. It codes for CASTQAGGRTGELFF.

This clonotype was seen a few times. V usage is TRBV19 and J usage is TRBJ1-5; D unresolved. This CDR3 has 16 amino acids. The germline V and J ends were trimmed by 3 bases and 4 bases, with 16 bases remaining between them. CDR1 is LNHDA and CDR2 is SQIVND in the germline V gene (reference sequence). The chain's CDR3 is CASSIWTALTNQPQHF. The CDR3 region has the DNA TGTGCCAGTAGTATCTGGACCGCGCTAACAAATCAGCCCCAGCATTTT.

This clonotype has only a few counts. The chain carries TRBV6-6 and TRBJ2-7; no definite D call. This CDR3 comprises 12 residues. V shed 4 bases and J shed 8 bases, with 12 bases lying between them. Germline V lookup: CDR1 MNHNY, CDR2 SVGAGI (reference sequence). The CDR3 region is CASSLEPAQQYF. The DNA of the CDR3 is TGTGCCAGCAGTTTAGAACCGGCCCAGCAGTACTTC.

The table lists this clonotype with many counts. V usage is TRBV28 and J usage is TRBJ1-1; weak D call: TRBD1 (5 bases). The V gene's germline CDR1 is MDHEN and CDR2 SYDVKM. The CDR3 is 13 amino acids. V shed 11 bases and J shed 4 bases, with 17 bases lying between them. The CDR3 DNA reads TGTGCCGTCTACCTCCAGGGAGGCACTGAAGCTTTCTTT. It yields the protein CAVYLQGGTEAFF.

This clonotype was counted many times. The chain has TRBV5-6 and TRBJ1-1, with D possibly being TRBD1 (5 bases). The CDR3 covers 13 residues. Trimming removed 0 bases from V and 6 bases from J, with 9 bases in between. Per the germline V gene, CDR1 is SGHDT and CDR2 is YYEEEE. CDR3 loop: CASSLAAGSEAFF. For the CDR3, the DNA is TGTGCCAGCAGCTTGGCGGCAGGGTCTGAAGCTTTCTTT. Full variable domain (outside the CDR3, taken from reference TRBV5-6 and TRBJ1-1): DAGVTQSPTHLIKTRGQQVTLRCSPKSGHDTVSWYQQALGQGPQFIFQYYEEEERQRGNFPDRFSGHQFPNYSSELNVNALLLGDSALYLCASSLAAGSEAFFGQGTRLTVV.

This clonotype was counted ten times or more. The J gene is TRBJ2-6, the V gene TRBV12-3 or TRBV12-4; 7 bases are shared with TRBD1. The CDR3 spans 14 residues. V gave up 5 bases and J gave up 3 bases; unmatched junction bases: 1. CDR3 bases: TGTGCCAGCAGTACAGGGGTTGGGGCCAACGTCCTGACTTTC. Encoded protein: CASSTGVGANVLTF.

The table lists this clonotype with a count of one. The chain couples TRBV10-2 to TRBJ2-7; D remains ambiguous. Trimming removed 0 bases at V and 0 bases at J, with 9 bases between. There are 15 residues in the CDR3. Germline CDR1 and CDR2: WSHSY and SAAADI. CDR3 protein: CASSESPGSSYEQYF. As DNA, the CDR3 is TGCGCCAGCAGTGAGTCGCCGGGCAGCTCCTACGAGCAGTACTTC.

This clonotype came up many times. This sequence joins TRBV4-1 and TRBJ2-1; the match to TRBD2 covers 9 bases. CDR3 size: 17 residues. Germline CDR1 reads MGHRA; CDR2 reads YSYEKL. The junction had 5 bases not matched to a gene; V was cut back by 1 base and J by 1 base. The CDR3 region is CASSQVTRGGSYNEQFF. CDR3 sequence (DNA): TGCGCCAGCAGCCAAGTAACGCGGGGGGGATCCTACAATGAGCAGTTCTTC.

The chain has TRBV15 and TRBJ2-7, with D perhaps TRBD1 (5 bases). V lost 8 bases and J 3 bases, leaving 20 bases between the germline ends. CDR3 length: 15 amino acids. Germline CDR1 LNHNV, CDR2 YYDKDF (reference sequence). The CDR3 nucleotides read TGTGCCACCCAGTTGGACACTGTGGGTGGCTACGAGCAGTACTTC. This translates into CATQLDTVGGYEQYF.

This clonotype occurred many times. The chain carries TRBV7-2 and TRBJ2-7; D unresolved. CDR1 is SGHTA and CDR2 is FQGNSA in the germline V gene. V gave up 3 bases and J gave up 2 bases, with 8 bases separating them. This CDR3 spans 13 amino acids. The CDR3 loop reads CASSFFGTYEQYF. The CDR3 nucleotides are TGTGCCAGCAGCTTTTTCGGCACCTACGAGCAGTACTTC.

V usage is TRBV4-1 and J usage is TRBJ2-7, with a weak D call TRBD1 (5 bases). The V end lost 3 bases, the J end lost 2 bases, and 14 bases lay between the germline ends. This CDR3 contains 15 residues. Germline V gene lookup returns CDR1 MGHRA and CDR2 YSYEKL. The CDR3 DNA reads as TGCGCCAGCAGCCATCCCGGCAGGGTCACCTACGAGCAGTACTTC. Protein: CASSHPGRVTYEQYF.

This clonotype was found a few times. V and J are TRBV27 and TRBJ1-2; 7 nucleotides agree with TRBD1. CDR1 and CDR2 from the germline V gene are MNHEY and SMNVEV (reference sequence). Trimming took 7 bases from V and 3 from J; bases not matched to a gene: 11. The CDR3 is 15 residues long. The CDR3 protein is CASTSLGQSDYGYTF. CDR3 DNA: TGTGCCAGCACTAGCTTGGGACAGTCCGACTATGGCTACACCTTC.

This chain uses TRBV6-5 with TRBJ1-3; D is unresolved. The germline CDR1 and CDR2 sequences are MNHEY and SVGAGI. The CDR3 loop spans 14 amino acids. Trimming left V 5 bases short and J 4 bases short, with 12 bases between. The CDR3 DNA is TGTGCCAGCAGTCCATACTACCAGGGAAACACCATATATTTT. It is translated as CASSPYYQGNTIYF.

V gene TRBV5-1 combines with J gene TRBJ2-1; 11 bases map to TRBD1. This CDR3 contains 16 residues. Germline loops: CDR1 SGHRS, CDR2 YFSETQ. Trimming took 3 bases from V and 4 from J; bases not matched to a gene: 6. The CDR3: CASSSPGQGGYNEQFF. Here the CDR3 DNA reads TGCGCCAGCAGCTCACCGGGACAGGGGGGATACAATGAGCAGTTCTTC.

Many counts were recorded for this clonotype. V usage is TRBV20-1 and J usage is TRBJ2-2; TRBD1 matches at 9 bases. V dropped 0 bases and J dropped 1; count of bases not matched to a gene: 9. The CDR3 runs 18 residues. Germline lookup yields CDR1 DFQATT and CDR2 SNEGSKA (reference sequence). The CDR3 DNA follows: TGCAGTGCTAGAGAGAGAGGACAGGGGAGGAGGAACACCGGGGAGCTGTTTTTT. It yields the protein CSARERGQGRRNTGELFF.

The sample holds many counts of this clonotype. The rearrangement uses TRBV20-1 and TRBJ2-3; weak D call: TRBD1 (6 bases). The V end lost 5 bases, the J end lost 0 bases, and 15 bases lay between the germline ends. Germline-derived CDR1 and CDR2 are DFQATT and SNEGSKA (reference sequence). The CDR3 totals 15 residues. CDR3 amino acids: CSADGWTASTDTQYF. CDR3 bases: TGCAGTGCTGATGGGTGGACAGCTAGCACAGATACGCAGTATTTT.

This clonotype was counted a few times. The rearrangement joins TRBV10-3 to TRBJ1-5, with a tentative D call TRBD1 (5 bases). V shed 4 bases and J shed 0 bases, with 13 bases lying between them. This CDR3 is 16 amino acids long. Germline-derived CDR1 and CDR2 are ENHRY and SYGVKD. CDR3 sequence: CAISAGQGNSNQPQHF. The CDR3 DNA sequence: TGTGCCATCAGTGCAGGTCAGGGCAATAGCAATCAGCCCCAGCATTTT.